This T cell receptor (beta chain) was identified in a study of post-analysis software for immune sequencing data. The length of the CDR3 is 14 residues. Germline trimming cut 6 bases from V and 4 bases from J; bases unmatched to any gene: 6. From germline, CDR1 is MNHEY and CDR2 SVGAGI. The library was made from cDNA and included unique molecular identifiers. TCRdb re-called the PCR reads with MiXCR, one entry per CDR3 protein. The sample has roughly 730,000 distinct CDR3 sequences; roughly 27% are singletons. In regard to this clonotype: Its target is not known.

General study results and limits: Higher frequency in patients than in controls was seen for 5 or 6 TRBV segments, with TRBV5-6, TRBV5-1 and TRBV20-1 among them.

The chain combines TRBV6-5 with TRBJ1-1, with 9 nucleotides matching TRBD1. Sequenced: blood. The sequence was collected from a girl between 5 and 17 years old with multiple sclerosis. CDR3 sequence reads: CASRGTGRGTEAFF. CDR3 DNA: TGTGCCAGCAGAGGGACAGGGCGGGGCACTGAAGCTTTCTTT.